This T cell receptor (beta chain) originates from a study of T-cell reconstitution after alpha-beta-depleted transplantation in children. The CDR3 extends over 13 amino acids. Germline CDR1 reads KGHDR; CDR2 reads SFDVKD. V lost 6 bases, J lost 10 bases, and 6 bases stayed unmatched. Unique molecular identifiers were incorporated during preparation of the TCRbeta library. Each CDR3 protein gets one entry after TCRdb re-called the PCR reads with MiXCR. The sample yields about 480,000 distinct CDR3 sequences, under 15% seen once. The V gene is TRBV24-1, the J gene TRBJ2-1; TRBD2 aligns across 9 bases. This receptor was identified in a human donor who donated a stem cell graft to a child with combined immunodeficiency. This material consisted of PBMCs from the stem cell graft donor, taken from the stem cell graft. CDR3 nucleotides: TGTGCCACCAGTTTCAGCGGGAGGAACGAGCAGTTCTTC. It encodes CATSFSGRNEQFF.